The clone carrying this T cell receptor beta chain came up many times. Its antigen is as yet unknown. The sample belongs to a study of T cell repertoires in cytomegalovirus infection. Findings and limits, study-wide: Predominance within the ex vivo response was attributable to HLA-C-restricted CMV-specific TCR beta clonotypes.

TCRdb reanalysed the reads using MiXCR and keeps one entry per CDR3 protein. Of about 140,000 distinct CDR3 sequences detected, about 6.3% appear once; the ten largest clones hold around 17%. Input material: PBMCs. This TCR was recovered from a human donor in good health (CMV status not recorded). Some clones in this sample may be carry-over from other donors' samples.

The CDR3 DNA reads TGTGCCAGCAGTTTCGTTTTGGACACTGAAGCTTTCTTT. Translating it yields CASSFVLDTEAFF. The chain couples TRBV6-2 or TRBV6-3 to TRBJ1-1; unclear D gene. V gave up 4 bases and J gave up 3 bases, with 9 bases separating them. This CDR3 contains 13 residues. The germline V gene has CDR1 MNHEY and CDR2 SVGEGT.